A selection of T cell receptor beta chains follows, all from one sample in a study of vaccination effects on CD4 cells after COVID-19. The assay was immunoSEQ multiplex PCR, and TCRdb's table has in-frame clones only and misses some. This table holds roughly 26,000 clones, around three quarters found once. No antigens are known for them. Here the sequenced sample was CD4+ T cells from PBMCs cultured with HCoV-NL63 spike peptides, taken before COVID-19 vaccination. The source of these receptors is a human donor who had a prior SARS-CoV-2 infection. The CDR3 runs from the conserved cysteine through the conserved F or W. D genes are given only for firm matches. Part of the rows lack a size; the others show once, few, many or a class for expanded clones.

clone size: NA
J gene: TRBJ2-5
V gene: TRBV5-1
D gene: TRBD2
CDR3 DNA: TGCGCCAGCACCGAGACTAGCGGGAGCCAGACCCAGTACTTC
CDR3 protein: CASTETSGSQTQYF

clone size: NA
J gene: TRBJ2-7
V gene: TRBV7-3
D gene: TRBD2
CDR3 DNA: TGTGCCAGCAGCTTAACGCTTCTAGCGGGGGACTCCTCCTACGAGCAGTACTTC
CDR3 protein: CASSLTLLAGDSSYEQYF

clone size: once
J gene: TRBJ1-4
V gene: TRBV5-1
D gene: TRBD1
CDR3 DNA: TGCGCCAGCAGCAGCGTCTCAGGGGGAGTCCTTGAAAAACTGTTTTTT
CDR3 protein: CASSSVSGGVLEKLFF

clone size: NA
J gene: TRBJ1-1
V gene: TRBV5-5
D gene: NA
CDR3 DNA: TGTGCCAGCAGCTTGGTTCCAGGAAACACTGAAGCTTTCTTT
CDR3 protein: CASSLVPGNTEAFF

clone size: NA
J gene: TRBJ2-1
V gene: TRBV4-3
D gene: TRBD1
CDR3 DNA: TGCGCCAGCAGCCAGCCCGGGACAGGGGGGAATGAGCAGTTCTTC
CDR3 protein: CASSQPGTGGNEQFF

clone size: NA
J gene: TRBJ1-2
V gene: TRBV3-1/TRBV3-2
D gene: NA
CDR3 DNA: TGTGCCAGCAGCCAAGACTGGCGGATCTATGGCTACACCTTC
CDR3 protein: CASSQDWRIYGYTF

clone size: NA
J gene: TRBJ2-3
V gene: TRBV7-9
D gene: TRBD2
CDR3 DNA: TGTGCCAGCAGCTTACGCGGGACTAGCGGGGGGGCGGGGACAGATACGCAGTATTTT
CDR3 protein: CASSLRGTSGGAGTDTQYF

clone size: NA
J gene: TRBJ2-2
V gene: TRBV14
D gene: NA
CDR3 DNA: TGTGCCAGCAGTCGAGGGGGGTTCTCCGGGGAGCTGTTTTTT
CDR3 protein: CASSRGGFSGELFF

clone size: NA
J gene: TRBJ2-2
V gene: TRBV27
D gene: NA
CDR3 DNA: TGTGCCAGCAGACAATTCGGGGAGCTGTTTTTT
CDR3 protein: CASRQFGELFF

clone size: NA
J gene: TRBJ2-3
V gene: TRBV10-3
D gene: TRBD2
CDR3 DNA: TGTGCCATCAGTGAGTCGCGTGTCGGACTAGGAGGCACAGATACGCAGTATTTT
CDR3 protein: CAISESRVGLGGTDTQYF

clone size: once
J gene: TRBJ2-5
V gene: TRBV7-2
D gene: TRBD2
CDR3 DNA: TGTGCCAGCAGCTTTTTTGCTAGCGGCGTCCAAGAGACCCAGTACTTC
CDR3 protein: CASSFFASGVQETQYF

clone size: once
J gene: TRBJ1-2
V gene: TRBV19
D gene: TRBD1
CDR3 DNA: TGTGCCAGTAGCCCCGCAGGGGGCGGCTATGGCTACACCTTC
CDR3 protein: CASSPAGGGYGYTF

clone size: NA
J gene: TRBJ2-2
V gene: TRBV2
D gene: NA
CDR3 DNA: TGTGCCAGCCGAGGGCGCAGGGACACCGGGGAGCTGTTTTTT
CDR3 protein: CASRGRRDTGELFF

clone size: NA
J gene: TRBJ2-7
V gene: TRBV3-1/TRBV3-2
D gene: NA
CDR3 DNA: TGTGCCAGCAGCACTTTCGGAATCTACGAGCAGTACTTC
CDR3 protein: CASSTFGIYEQYF

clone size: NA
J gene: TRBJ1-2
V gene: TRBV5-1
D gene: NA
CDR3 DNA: TGCGCCAGCAGCTTCTCCCGGGGTGGCTACACCTTC
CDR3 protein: CASSFSRGGYTF

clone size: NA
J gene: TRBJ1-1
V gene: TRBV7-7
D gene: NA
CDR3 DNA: TGTGCTAGAGAGGAGGGACAGAACACTGAAGCTTTCTTT
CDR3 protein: CAREEGQNTEAFF

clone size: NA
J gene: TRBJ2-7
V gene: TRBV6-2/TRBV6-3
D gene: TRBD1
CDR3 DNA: TGTGCCAGCAGCCCCCATGGCAGGGGGCACGACGAGCAGTACTTC
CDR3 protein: CASSPHGRGHDEQYF

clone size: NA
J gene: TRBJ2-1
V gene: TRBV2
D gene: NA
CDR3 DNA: TGTGCCAGCAAGCTGGACAGATACAATGAGCAGTTCTTC
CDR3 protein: CASKLDRYNEQFF

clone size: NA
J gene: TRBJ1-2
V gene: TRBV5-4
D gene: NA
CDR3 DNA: TGTGCCAGCAGCTTGGAGTGGCAGAGTAACTATGGCTACACCTTC
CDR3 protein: CASSLEWQSNYGYTF

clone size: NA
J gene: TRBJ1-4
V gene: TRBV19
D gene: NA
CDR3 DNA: TGTGCCAGTGGGGCAGGGTGGACGGCTAATGAAAAACTGTTTTTT
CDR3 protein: CASGAGWTANEKLFF

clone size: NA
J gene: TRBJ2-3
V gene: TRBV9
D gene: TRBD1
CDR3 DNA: TGTGCCAGCAGCGTACGTGAGGGGGCCACAGATACGCAGTATTTT
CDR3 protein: CASSVREGATDTQYF

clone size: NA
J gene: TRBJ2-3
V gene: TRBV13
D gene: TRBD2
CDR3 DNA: TGTGCCAGCACTAGCGGGAGGACAGATACGCAGTATTTT
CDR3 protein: CASTSGRTDTQYF

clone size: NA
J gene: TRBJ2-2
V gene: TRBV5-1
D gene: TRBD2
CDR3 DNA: TGCGCCAGCAGCTCAAGAAGCGGGAGGGCCTCCGGGGAGCTGTTTTTT
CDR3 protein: CASSSRSGRASGELFF

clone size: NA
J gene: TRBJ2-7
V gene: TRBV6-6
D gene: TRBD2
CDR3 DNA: TGTGCCAGCAGAACTAGCGACTCCTACGAGCAGTACTTC
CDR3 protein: CASRTSDSYEQYF